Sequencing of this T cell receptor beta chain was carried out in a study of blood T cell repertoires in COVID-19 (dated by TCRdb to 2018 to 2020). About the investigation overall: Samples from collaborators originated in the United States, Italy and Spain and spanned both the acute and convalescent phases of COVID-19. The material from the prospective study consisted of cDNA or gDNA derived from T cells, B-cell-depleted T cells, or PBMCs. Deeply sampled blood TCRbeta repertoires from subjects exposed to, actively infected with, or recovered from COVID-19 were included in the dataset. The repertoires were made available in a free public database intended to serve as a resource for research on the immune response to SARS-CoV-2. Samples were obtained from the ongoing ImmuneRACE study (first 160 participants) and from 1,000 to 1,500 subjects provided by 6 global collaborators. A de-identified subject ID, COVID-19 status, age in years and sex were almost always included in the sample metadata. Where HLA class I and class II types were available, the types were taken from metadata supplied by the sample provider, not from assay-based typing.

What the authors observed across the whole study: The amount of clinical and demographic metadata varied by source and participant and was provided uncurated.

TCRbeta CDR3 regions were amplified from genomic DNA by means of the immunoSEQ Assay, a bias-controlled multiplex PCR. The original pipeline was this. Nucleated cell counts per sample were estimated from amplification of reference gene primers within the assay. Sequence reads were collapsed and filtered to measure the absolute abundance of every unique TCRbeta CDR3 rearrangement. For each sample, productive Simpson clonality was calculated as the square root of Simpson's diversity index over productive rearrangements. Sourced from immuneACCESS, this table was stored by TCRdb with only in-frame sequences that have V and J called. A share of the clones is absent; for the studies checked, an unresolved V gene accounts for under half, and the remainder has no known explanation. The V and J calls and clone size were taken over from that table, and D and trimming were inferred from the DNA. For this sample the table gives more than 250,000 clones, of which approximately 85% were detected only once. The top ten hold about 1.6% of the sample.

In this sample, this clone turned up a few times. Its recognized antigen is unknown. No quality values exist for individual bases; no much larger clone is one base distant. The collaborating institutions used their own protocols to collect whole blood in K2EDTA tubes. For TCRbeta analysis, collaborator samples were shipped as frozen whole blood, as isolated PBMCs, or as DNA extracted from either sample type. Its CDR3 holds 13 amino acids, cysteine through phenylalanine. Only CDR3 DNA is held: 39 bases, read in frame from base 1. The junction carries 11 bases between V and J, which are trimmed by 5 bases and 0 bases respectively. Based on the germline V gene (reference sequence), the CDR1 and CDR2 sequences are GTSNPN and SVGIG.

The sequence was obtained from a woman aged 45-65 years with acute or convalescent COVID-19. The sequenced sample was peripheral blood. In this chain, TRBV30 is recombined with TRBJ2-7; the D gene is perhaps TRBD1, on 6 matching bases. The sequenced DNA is TGTGCCTGGGCACAGGGATTCTCCTACGAGCAGTACTTC. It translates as CAWAQGFSYEQYF.